The 7 T cell receptor beta chains below were found in one sample sequenced in a study of human T cells and chemical hapten exposure. Time point specified: pre-sensitization, week 0. Documented treatment: therapeutic diphenylcyclopropenone sensitization with weekly scalp DPC. MiXCR was run by TCRdb on the RACE reads, yielding one entry per CDR3 protein. This table holds roughly 260,000 distinct CDR3 sequences, 7.5% to 10% found once. Source: whole blood, taken in connection with sensitization to the hapten diphenylcyclopropenone (DPC). These receptors all come from a middle-aged woman with alopecia areata. Some clones in this sample may be carry-over from other donors' samples.

This clonotype was seen only a few times. This rearrangement joins TRBV11-2 to TRBJ2-7; 11 nucleotides line up with TRBD2. This CDR3 spans 16 amino acids. With V trimmed by 5 bases and J by 0 bases, 6 bases remained unmatched. In germline, CDR1 is SGHAT, CDR2 FQNNGV. The CDR3 bases are TGTGCCAGCAGCGTAAGGGGACTAGCGGACTCCTACGAGCAGTACTTC. Protein sequence: CASSVRGLADSYEQYF.

The V call is TRBV6-2 or TRBV6-3, the J call TRBJ2-1, with 11 bases matching TRBD2. The J segment lost 12 bases and the V segment lost 5 bases, leaving 6 bases of the junction unmatched. CDR3 length: 13 amino acids. Germline-derived CDR1 and CDR2 are MNHEY and SVGEGT. As DNA, the CDR3 is TGTGCCAGCAGTCCCACTAGCGGGAGAACGCAGTTCTTC. This translates into CASSPTSGRTQFF.

Only a few counts were recorded for this clonotype. One end of the junction fails to match germline, which may point to a read error. This chain links TRBV12-3 or TRBV12-4 with TRBJ2-1, with 7 bases lining up with TRBD2. The CDR3 is made up of 15 amino acids. CDR3 loop: CASSIAGSSYNEQFF. The CDR3 coding sequence is TGTGCCAGCAGTATAGCGGGCAGCTCCTACAATGAGCAGTTCTTC.

This clonotype has at least ten counts. The chain recombines TRBV10-3 with TRBJ2-7; the D gene is possibly TRBD2 (5 bases). V was pared by 0 bases and J by 6 bases, with 15 bases between. This CDR3 region has 15 residues. From germline, CDR1 is ENHRY and CDR2 SYGVKD. CDR3 protein: CAISESSASFSEQYF. The CDR3 DNA reads as TGTGCCATCAGTGAGTCGAGTGCTAGCTTCAGCGAGCAGTACTTC.

V and J are TRBV5-1 and TRBJ2-7, with a possible D match to TRBD2 (6 bases). Germline CDR1 SGHRS, CDR2 YFSETQ. The CDR3 extends over 14 amino acids. The V end was cut by 0 bases, the J end by 2 bases, with 9 bases between. CDR3 in DNA: TGCGCCAGCAGCTTGGACGGCGGGACCTACGAGCAGTACTTC. The encoded protein is CASSLDGGTYEQYF.

This clonotype was detected a few times. In DNA, the CDR3 is TGTGCCAGCAGTGGTAGCGGGCTCCCCACAGATACGCAGTATTTT. Residues: CASSGSGLPTDTQYF. The chain links TRBV12-3 or TRBV12-4 to TRBJ2-3; 7 bases fit TRBD2. The CDR3 loop spans 15 amino acids. Trimming removed 5 bases from V and 2 bases from J; junction bases left unmatched: 7.

This sequence joins TRBV20-1 and TRBJ2-7; 7 nucleotides align to TRBD2. The germline V gene encodes CDR1 DFQATT and CDR2 SNEGSKA (reference sequence). The J segment lost 0 bases and the V segment lost 0 bases, leaving 5 bases of the junction unmatched. The CDR3 has 15 residues. This chain's CDR3 is CSARDRTRVSYEQYF. The CDR3 region has the DNA TGCAGTGCTAGAGATAGGACTAGGGTCTCCTACGAGCAGTACTTC.